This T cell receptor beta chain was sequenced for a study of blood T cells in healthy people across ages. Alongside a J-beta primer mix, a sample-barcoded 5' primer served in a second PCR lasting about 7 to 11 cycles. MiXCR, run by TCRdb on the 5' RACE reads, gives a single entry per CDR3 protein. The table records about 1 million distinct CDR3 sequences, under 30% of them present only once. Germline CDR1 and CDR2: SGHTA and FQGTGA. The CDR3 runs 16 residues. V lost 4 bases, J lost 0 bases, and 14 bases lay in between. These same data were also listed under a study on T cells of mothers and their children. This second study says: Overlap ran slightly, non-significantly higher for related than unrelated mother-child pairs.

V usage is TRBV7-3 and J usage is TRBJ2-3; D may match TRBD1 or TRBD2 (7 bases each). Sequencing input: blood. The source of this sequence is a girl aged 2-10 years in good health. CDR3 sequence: CASSSGGDTSTDTQYF. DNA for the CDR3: TGTGCCAGCAGCTCAGGGGGGGACACTAGCACAGATACGCAGTATTTT.